This is a list of T cell receptor beta chains from one sample in a study of CXCR3 chemokines and chemotherapy response in bladder cancer. Each CDR3 protein is one row after TCRdb ran MiXCR on the PCR reads. The sample has 7,000 to 9,500 distinct CDR3 sequences; under 30% are singletons. Sample collection was performed from a patient whose treatment included neoadjuvant chemotherapy. The receptors come from a human donor with bladder cancer that did not respond to neoadjuvant chemotherapy. CDR3s include the opening cysteine and the closing phenylalanine or tryptophan. Fields, in order: V gene, clone size, CDR3 protein. Size is stated for part of the rows, as once, few or many counts, or as a class when the clone is expanded.

v_call: TRBV7-2
clone_size: medium-sized
cdr3_aa: CASSWGLGSLYNSPLHF

v_call: TRBV9
clone_size: medium-sized
cdr3_aa: CASSSRTSDVGNEQFF

v_call: TRBV7-9
clone_size: medium-sized
cdr3_aa: CASTQRLRTGLAGPDEQFF

v_call: TRBV6-6
clone_size: -
cdr3_aa: CASSYPPGTPYGYTF

v_call: TRBV6-2/TRBV6-3
clone_size: -
cdr3_aa: CASRGTSTSSYNEQFF

v_call: TRBV12-3/TRBV12-4
clone_size: many
cdr3_aa: CASSLGQGAEEQYF

v_call: TRBV27
clone_size: medium-sized
cdr3_aa: CASSDSLREKLFF

v_call: TRBV7-9
clone_size: many
cdr3_aa: CASSSLGNQPQHF

v_call: TRBV20-1
clone_size: many
cdr3_aa: CSARELGTSGNTIYF

v_call: TRBV7-2
clone_size: many
cdr3_aa: CASSFYGDSNQPQHF

v_call: TRBV6-5
clone_size: -
cdr3_aa: CASSYGGASVQFF

v_call: TRBV6-5
clone_size: medium-sized
cdr3_aa: CASSYSRQVDTEAFF

v_call: TRBV6-5
clone_size: many
cdr3_aa: CASRSGTGFHEQYF

v_call: TRBV5-6
clone_size: medium-sized
cdr3_aa: CASSDTIWTGDNYGYTF

v_call: TRBV12-3/TRBV12-4
clone_size: many
cdr3_aa: CASSDPRQETQYF